Below, one TCR beta chain is given with its context. The data were taken from a study of regulatory and conventional T cells in RAG deficiency. This CDR3 region has 15 residues. Germline V CDR1 and CDR2: SGHNT, YYREEE (reference sequence). V gave up 4 bases and J gave up 1 base, with 11 bases separating them. Generated by immunoSEQ multiplex PCR, the TCRdb table keeps only in-frame clones and is missing some. The sample has roughly 10,000 clones, over 85% seen once. The sorted conventional CD4+ T cells were CD25-low and CD127-high, with genomic DNA sequenced. The rearrangement uses TRBV5-4 and TRBJ2-2; D perhaps matches TRBD2 (6 bases). The source material was CD4+ effector T cells sorted from blood. The receptor's source is a human donor with RAG deficiency presenting as severe combined immunodeficiency. CDR3 protein: CASSVRLENTGELFF. The CDR3 nucleotides read TGTGCCAGCAGCGTACGACTAGAGAACACCGGGGAGCTGTTTTTT.